Included here is one T cell receptor beta chain sequence, with context. Antigen: not known. These data come from a study of cytomegalovirus exposure and HLA in healthy donors. General study points: For most TCR sequences rarity was the rule, although some public TCRs occurred in many donors.

Clones were sequenced by immunoSEQ multiplex PCR, and TCRdb holds only the in-frame ones, with some missing. There are over 150,000 clones in the sample; roughly 80% occur only once, and 2.5% to 3% lies in the top ten. This TCR came from a woman aged 18-30 years in good health and CMV-seropositive. The sequenced sample consisted of PBMCs.

The CDR3: CASSSTGIGEKLFF. The CDR3 region has the DNA TGTGCCAGCAGCTCGACGGGGATAGGAGAAAAACTGTTTTTT. J is TRBJ1-4 and V is TRBV7-9; D is undetermined. The CDR3 length is 14 residues. Trimming pared 4 bases from V and 8 bases from J, leaving 14 bases between. Germline V gene lookup returns CDR1 SEHNR and CDR2 FQNEAQ (reference sequence).